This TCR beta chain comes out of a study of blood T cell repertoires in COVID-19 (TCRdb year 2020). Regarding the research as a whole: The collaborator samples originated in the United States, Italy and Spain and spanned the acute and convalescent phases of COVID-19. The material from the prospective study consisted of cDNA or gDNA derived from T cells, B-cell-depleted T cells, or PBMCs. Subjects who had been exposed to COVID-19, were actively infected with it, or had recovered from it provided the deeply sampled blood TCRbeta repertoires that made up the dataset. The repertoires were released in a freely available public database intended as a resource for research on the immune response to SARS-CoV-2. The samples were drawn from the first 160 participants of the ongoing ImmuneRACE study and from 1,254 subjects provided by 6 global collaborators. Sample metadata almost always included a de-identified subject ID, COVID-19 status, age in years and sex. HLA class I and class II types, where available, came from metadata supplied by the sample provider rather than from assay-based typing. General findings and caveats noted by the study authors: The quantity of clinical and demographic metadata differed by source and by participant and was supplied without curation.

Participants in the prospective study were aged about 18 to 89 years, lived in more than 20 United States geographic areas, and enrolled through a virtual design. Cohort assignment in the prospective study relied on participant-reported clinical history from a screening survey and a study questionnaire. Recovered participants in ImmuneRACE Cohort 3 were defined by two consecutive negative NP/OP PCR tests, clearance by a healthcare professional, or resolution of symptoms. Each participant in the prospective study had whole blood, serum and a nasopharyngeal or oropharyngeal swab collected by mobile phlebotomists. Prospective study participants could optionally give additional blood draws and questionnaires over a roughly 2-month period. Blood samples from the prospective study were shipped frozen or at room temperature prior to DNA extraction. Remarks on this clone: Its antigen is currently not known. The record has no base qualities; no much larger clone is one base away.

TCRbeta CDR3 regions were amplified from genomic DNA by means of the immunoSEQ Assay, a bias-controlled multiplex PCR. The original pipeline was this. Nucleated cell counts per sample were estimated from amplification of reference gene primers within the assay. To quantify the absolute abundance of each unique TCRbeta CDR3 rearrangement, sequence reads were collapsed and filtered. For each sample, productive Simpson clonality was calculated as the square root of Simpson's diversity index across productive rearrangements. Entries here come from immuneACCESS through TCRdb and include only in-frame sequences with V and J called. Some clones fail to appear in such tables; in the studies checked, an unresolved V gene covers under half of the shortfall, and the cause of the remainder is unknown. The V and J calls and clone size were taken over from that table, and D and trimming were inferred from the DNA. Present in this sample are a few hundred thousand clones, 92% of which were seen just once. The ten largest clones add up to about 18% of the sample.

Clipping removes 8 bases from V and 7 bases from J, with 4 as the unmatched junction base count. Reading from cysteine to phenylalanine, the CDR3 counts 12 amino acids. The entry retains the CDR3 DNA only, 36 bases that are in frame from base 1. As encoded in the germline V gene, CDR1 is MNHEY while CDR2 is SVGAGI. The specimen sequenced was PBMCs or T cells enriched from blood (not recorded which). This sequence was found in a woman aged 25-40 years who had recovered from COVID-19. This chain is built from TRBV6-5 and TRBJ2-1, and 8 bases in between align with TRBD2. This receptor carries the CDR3 CASGLAPNEQFF. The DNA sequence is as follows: TGTGCCAGCGGACTAGCACCAAATGAGCAGTTCTTC.